Listed here are 9 T cell receptor beta chains from one sample, sequenced in a study of patients with pleural tuberculosis. TCRdb fed the reads into MiXCR, producing one record per CDR3 protein. The table lists nearly 30,000 distinct CDR3 sequences, about 18% of them singletons. Sequencing was done on a sample of peripheral blood. The receptors originated from a human donor with pleural tuberculosis.

This clonotype was seen many times. The chain joins TRBV12-3 or TRBV12-4 to TRBJ1-5; 7 nucleotides line up with TRBD1. The CDR3 consists of 17 residues. Trimming took 4 bases from V and 4 from J; bases not matched to a gene: 13. The CDR3 region is CASSSRTGKGVNQPQHF. CDR3 DNA sequence: TGTGCCAGCAGTTCCCGGACAGGCAAAGGAGTTAATCAGCCCCAGCATTTT.

This clonotype was counted at least ten times. This chain links TRBV18 with TRBJ2-1; D is uncertain. Trimming shortened V by 3 bases and J by 4 bases, and 10 bases separated the two germline ends. Per germline, CDR1 KGHSH and CDR2 LQKENI. The CDR3 runs 14 residues. CDR3 protein: CASSPTLSYNEQFF. The CDR3, as DNA: TGTGCCAGCTCACCTACTTTATCATACAATGAGCAGTTCTTC.

This clonotype was counted many times. V is TRBV5-1 and J is TRBJ1-2; possible D gene TRBD1, 5 bases. With 0 bases removed from V and 2 bases from J, the gap between germline ends came to 14 bases. The CDR3 totals 16 residues. Germline loops: CDR1 SGHRS, CDR2 YFSETQ. The CDR3 coding sequence is TGCGCCAGCAGCTTGGGGACACTAGAACTAAACTATGGCTACACCTTC. Encoded protein: CASSLGTLELNYGYTF.

This clonotype occurred many times. The chain employs TRBV5-1 and TRBJ2-3; TRBD1 matches at 7 bases. The ends lost 4 bases at V and 2 bases at J; junction bases unmatched: 7. The CDR3 runs 15 residues. Germline V gene lookup returns CDR1 SGHRS and CDR2 YFSETQ. DNA for the CDR3: TGCGCCAGCAGCGTCCGGGACAGATACACAGATACGCAGTATTTT. This sequence encodes CASSVRDRYTDTQYF.

This clonotype was counted many times. The chain's CDR3 is CASSPGVGASTDTQYF. CDR3 DNA sequence: TGTGCCAGCAGCCCGGGCGTAGGGGCGAGCACAGATACGCAGTATTTT. This sequence joins TRBV6-1 and TRBJ2-3, with a possible D match to TRBD1 (5 bases). This CDR3 region has 16 residues. The germline CDR1 and CDR2 sequences are MNHNS and SASEGT. The V end lost 6 bases, the J end lost 0 bases, and 16 bases lay between the germline ends.

This clonotype has at least ten counts. The chain uses TRBV15 and TRBJ1-2; D remains unclear. This CDR3 is built from 13 residues. Per germline, CDR1 LNHNV and CDR2 YYDKDF (reference sequence). The germline V and J ends were trimmed by 0 bases and 2 bases, with 4 bases remaining between them. The CDR3 region has the DNA TGTGCCACCAGCAGAGATATGAACTATGGCTACACCTTC. This codes for CATSRDMNYGYTF.

This clonotype showed up many times. This may arise from a read error, as a much more abundant clone is one base away. This chain connects TRBV20-1 to TRBJ1-1; D remains unclear. This CDR3 is built from 15 residues. Germline CDR1 and CDR2: DFQATT and SNEGSKA (reference sequence). The CDR3 nucleotides are TGCAGTGCTAGACCTGGTCGCACCCTGAACACTGGAGCTTTCTTT. As protein: CSARPGRTLNTGAFF.

This clonotype was seen many times. The chain uses TRBV6-5 and TRBJ2-1; unclear D gene. This CDR3 is built from 17 residues. The germline V gene has CDR1 MNHEY and CDR2 SVGAGI. The V and J ends lost 0 bases and 2 bases respectively, with 14 bases between them. In nucleotides, the CDR3 is TGTGCCAGCAGTTACTCCTCGTCCCCTAGGACCTACAATGAGCAGTTCTTC. Translation gives CASSYSSSPRTYNEQFF.

There are many counts of this clonotype. The chain has TRBV27 and TRBJ1-2; 7 bases align to TRBD1. Germline V gene lookup returns CDR1 MNHEY and CDR2 SMNVEV (reference sequence). J was trimmed by 1 base and V by 5 bases; bases with no gene match: 10. CDR3 length equals 16 residues. The CDR3: CASSLGTEPFNYGYTF. As DNA, the CDR3 is TGTGCCAGCAGTCTTGGGACAGAGCCCTTTAACTATGGCTACACCTTC.